This TCR beta chain was documented in a study of CD8+CD57+ T cells in acquired aplastic anemia. Sequencing involved patients with CD8+CD57+ cell expansion previously shown by flow cytometry. CDR3 and TCR beta VDJ profiling relied on a genomic DNA template. TCRdb itself ran the reads through MiXCR, one entry per CDR3 protein. The table lists approximately 470,000 distinct CDR3 sequences, around a third of them singletons, with around 0.82% in the top ten. Study-wide results and caveats: With respect to CD8+ Simpson's diversity, patients and controls did not differ significantly.

At least ten counts were recorded for this clonotype. Its target is not known. Germline trimming cut 3 bases from V and 6 bases from J; bases unmatched to any gene: 6. Germline V CDR1 and CDR2: SNHLY, FYNNEI. This CDR3 has 14 residues. The receptor comes from a human donor with aplastic anemia. The V call is TRBV2, the J call TRBJ2-7, with 9 bases lining up with TRBD2. Sequencing used sorted CD4+, CD8+, or CD8+CD57+ T cells (not recorded which) from PBMCs. The CDR3 DNA reads as TGTGCCAGCAGTGAGTTAGCGGGAGTAAGCGAGCAGTACTTC. This translates into CASSELAGVSEQYF.